These T cell receptor beta chains were read from a single sample in a study of cytomegalovirus exposure and HLA in healthy donors. TCRdb's copy holds only in-frame clones and misses some; the assay was immunoSEQ multiplex PCR. The sample lists approximately 150,000 clones; around 81% were seen once. Material for sequencing was PBMCs. The receptors were gathered from a man aged 25 to 40 in good health and CMV-seropositive. The CDR3 runs from the conserved cysteine through the conserved F or W. D genes are given only for firm matches. Size tells how often a clone was seen (once, few, many) or the class of an expanded clone, and some rows leave it out.

TRBV27	TRBD1	TRBJ1-1	.	TGTGCCAGCAGTCTAAGGGACAGGACTGAAGCTTTCTTT	CASSLRDRTEAFF
TRBV27	TRBD1	TRBJ1-2	.	TGTGCCAGCAGTGGCGGACAGGGGTTTGGCTACACCTTC	CASSGGQGFGYTF
TRBV21-1	.	TRBJ2-7	.	TGTGCCAGCAGCAAAGAGAGGGGGCGCGATCCCTACGAGCAGTACTTC	CASSKERGRDPYEQYF
TRBV4-3	TRBD2	TRBJ2-1	.	TGCGCCAGCAGCCAAGAGAACGCGCGGGGGTACAATGAGCAGTTCTTC	CASSQENARGYNEQFF
TRBV9	TRBD1	TRBJ1-1	.	TGTGCCAGCAGCGTCATCGGGACAGGGAACACTGAAGCTTTCTTT	CASSVIGTGNTEAFF
TRBV9	TRBD2	TRBJ2-1	.	TGTGCCAGCAGCGTAGGAGGTAGCGGGAGATACAATGAGCAGTTCTTC	CASSVGGSGRYNEQFF
TRBV5-1	.	TRBJ1-5	once	TGCGCCAGCAGCTTGGTGGGGACTTATAGCAATCAGCCCCAGCATTTT	CASSLVGTYSNQPQHF
TRBV9	.	TRBJ1-5	.	TGTGCCAGACTCCTCGGGCAGCCCCAGCATTTT	CARLLGQPQHF
TRBV6-1	TRBD1	TRBJ2-3	.	TGTGCCAGCAGCAGGGGGCAGGGGGCCACAGATACGCAGTATTTT	CASSRGQGATDTQYF
TRBV10-1	.	TRBJ2-7	.	TGCGCCAGCAGTGGGTCAGGGGCCCGAGAGCAGTACTTC	CASSGSGAREQYF
TRBV19	.	TRBJ2-7	few	TGTGCCAGTAGTGGCAGGGCCTCCTACGAGCAGTACTTC	CASSGRASYEQYF
TRBV6-6	.	TRBJ2-3	once	TGTGCCAGCAGTTACTCGGGCAGGCGCACAGATACGCAGTATTTT	CASSYSGRRTDTQYF
TRBV6-6	.	TRBJ1-3	.	TGTGCCAGCAGGGCAGGGGCCTCTGGAAACACCATATATTTT	CASRAGASGNTIYF
TRBV2	TRBD2	TRBJ2-5	.	TGTGCCAGCCATAGCGGGGGGGCGCGAGAGACCCAGTACTTC	CASHSGGARETQYF
TRBV4-2	TRBD1	TRBJ2-7	.	TGTGCCAGCAGCCAAGGGGGGACAGGACCCTACGAGCAGTACTTC	CASSQGGTGPYEQYF
TRBV6-6	TRBD2	TRBJ2-3	.	TGTGCCAGCAGTTATGGGGAGGGTACGCAGTATTTT	CASSYGEGTQYF
TRBV7-7	TRBD2	TRBJ2-1	.	TGTGCTAGCAGTATCGGGGGGGGTGAGCAGTTCTTC	CASSIGGGEQFF
TRBV13	TRBD1	TRBJ2-7	.	TGTGCCAGCAGCCTCAGGGGGCGGTCGTCCTACGAGCAGTACTTC	CASSLRGRSSYEQYF
TRBV11-2	TRBD1	TRBJ2-7	.	TGTGCCAGCAGCGGTCGGGACAGGGCCCCTCTGAGCTTC	CASSGRDRAPLSF
TRBV4-3	TRBD2	TRBJ2-1	.	TGCGCCAGCAGCCAAGATGTCGGGGGGGCCTACAATGAGCAGTTCTTC	CASSQDVGGAYNEQFF
TRBV4-3	.	TRBJ1-4	.	TGCGCCAGCAGCCAAACAATCACTAATGAAAAACTGTTTTTT	CASSQTITNEKLFF
TRBV18	TRBD1	TRBJ2-3	.	TGTGCCAGCTCAGGACAGGGCAGCACAGATACGCAGTATTTT	CASSGQGSTDTQYF
TRBV19	TRBD1	TRBJ2-7	.	TGTGCCAGTAGTAGCGGGACAGGGGGATTTTACGAGCAGTACTTC	CASSSGTGGFYEQYF